This T cell receptor (beta chain) was profiled in a study of metastatic and nonmetastatic thyroid tumors. The wider study: The comparison covered peripheral blood and tumor or nodule tissue in malignant and benign thyroid patients.

Germline V lookup: CDR1 SNHLY, CDR2 FYNNEI. V dropped 3 bases and J dropped 6 bases, with 14 bases sitting between them. This CDR3 is 15 amino acids long. Every patient was untreated before thyroid surgery. TCRdb called clones again from the PCR reads with MiXCR. The table lists tens of thousands of clones, approximately 19% of them singletons. The receptor was isolated from a female donor with papillary thyroid cancer or a benign thyroid nodule (not recorded which). Some clones in this sample may be carry-over from other donors' samples. This chain links TRBV2 with TRBJ1-4, with D unclear. The sample comprised blood. The DNA of the CDR3 is TGTGCCAGCAGTGACGGCGTTACAACGGATGAAAAACTGTTTTTT. Translation: CASSDGVTTDEKLFF.